Listed below are T cell receptor beta chains from one sample, sequenced in a study of naive and memory T cell subsets. One entry per CDR3 protein results from TCRdb running MiXCR on the UMI-ligation and nested PCR reads. Seen here are under 150,000 distinct CDR3 sequences, 15% to 25% observed once, and the top ten hold 0.6% to 0.8%. The sequenced sample was naive CD8+ T cells from blood. The receptors derive from a human donor in good health. The CDR3 runs from the conserved cysteine through the conserved F or W. The order of the fields is V gene, J gene, CDR3 protein.

>TRBV28|TRBJ1-2
CASSFQGGAYGYTF
>TRBV29-1|TRBJ1-2
CSVDVDQGPFYGYTF
>TRBV6-2/TRBV6-3|TRBJ1-1
CASSSEGETEAFF
>TRBV27|TRBJ2-1
CASSLAGVDEQFF
>TRBV15|TRBJ2-1
CATSREGSKNNEQFF
>TRBV24-1|TRBJ2-3
CATSDPANTDTQYF
>TRBV7-9|TRBJ1-1
CASSLVLDRINTEAFF
>TRBV5-6|TRBJ2-3
CASSFSTSYSTDTQYF
>TRBV10-3|TRBJ2-7
CAISERTDYEQYF
>TRBV3-1|TRBJ2-5
CASSQEPDYAETQYF
>TRBV12-3/TRBV12-4|TRBJ2-1
CASSLEGLAGDSLYNEQFF
>TRBV10-3|TRBJ2-5
CAISYTGTSVQETQYF
>TRBV18|TRBJ2-7
CASSPGTAEQYF
>TRBV28|TRBJ2-3
CASSFPEKADTQYF
>TRBV7-9|TRBJ1-4
CASSAPTGATNEKLFF
>TRBV5-8|TRBJ1-5
CASSWTGDQPQHF
>TRBV6-5|TRBJ2-3
CASSYWGLAGYTDTQYF
>TRBV4-1|TRBJ1-1
CASSLVELDTEAFF
>TRBV27|TRBJ2-3
CASSFGLDTQYF
>TRBV12-3/TRBV12-4|TRBJ1-4
CPQKAGAREEKLFF
>TRBV28|TRBJ2-7
CASSKISNYEQYF
>TRBV6-2/TRBV6-3|TRBJ2-1
CASSLPGVPNEQFF
>TRBV10-2|TRBJ2-5
CASSDRATGVVTVETQYF
>TRBV5-4|TRBJ1-2
CASSLGWTETDYGYTF
>TRBV5-1|TRBJ1-5
CASSLESGADAWAQHF
>TRBV27|TRBJ2-7
CASSPGGSYEQYF
>TRBV3-1|TRBJ2-7
CASSHLAGSRKGGEQYF
>TRBV27|TRBJ2-1
CASRRGGREGRSREQFF
>TRBV6-1|TRBJ1-2
CASSDDSPDGYTF
>TRBV9|TRBJ2-7
CASSGPARDEQYF
>TRBV19|TRBJ1-2
CASSMSGMRNGYTF
>TRBV28|TRBJ2-2
CASYSGTGGIGELFF
>TRBV23-1|TRBJ2-1
CASSRDFSSYNEQFF
>TRBV4-3|TRBJ1-5
CASSQDQSNQPQHF
>TRBV28|TRBJ2-7
CASSLLRADEQYF
>TRBV20-1|TRBJ1-3
CSARGTETSGNTIYF
>TRBV9|TRBJ2-7
CAGQQWAHEQYF
>TRBV28|TRBJ2-3
CASRHPGVADTQYF
>TRBV15|TRBJ2-5
CATSTLPLAEYQETQYF
>TRBV25-1|TRBJ2-3
CASSLLAGVPGTQYF
>TRBV29-1|TRBJ2-3
CSVEWSSGRMGDTQYF
>TRBV28|TRBJ2-1
CASSLYQDRPYNEQFF
>TRBV6-1|TRBJ1-6
CASSEAEWASSYNSPLHF
>TRBV6-2/TRBV6-3|TRBJ2-1
CASTYSYGDNEQFF
>TRBV7-9|TRBJ2-7
CASSWGGREQYF
>TRBV29-1|TRBJ2-1
CSVDWGFDEQFF
>TRBV15|TRBJ2-7
CATCRERSDEQYF
>TRBV7-9|TRBJ2-1
CASSSITGTSGRPYNEQFF
>TRBV4-1|TRBJ2-3
CASSQGIDADTQYF
>TRBV7-2|TRBJ2-7
CASSFNQGISYEQYF
>TRBV4-1|TRBJ2-1
CASSHTTGPSYNEQFF
>TRBV10-3|TRBJ1-1
CATGGYLTEAFF
>TRBV28|TRBJ2-1
CASSLGSGRRTNEQFF
>TRBV2|TRBJ2-7
CASLTGGTHEQYF
>TRBV27|TRBJ1-5
CASSFQGSNQPQHF
>TRBV20-1|TRBJ2-4
CSARDRDPGDIQYF
>TRBV5-1|TRBJ2-7
CASSLGLARPYEQYF
>TRBV29-1|TRBJ1-1
CSVDTDRDSFNEAFF
>TRBV27|TRBJ1-6
CATGQKHNSPLHF